A selection of T cell receptor beta chains follows, all from one sample in a study of OX40 agonist ivuxolimab in advanced cancers. Data came from immunoSEQ multiplex PCR; TCRdb stores just in-frame clones and leaves some out. The sample has some 58,000 clones; roughly nine tenths are singletons. The sequencing here drew on CD4+ or CD8+ T cells sorted from blood, taken in a trial of the OX40 agonist ivuxolimab. The receptors stem from an adult with an advanced solid tumor such as melanoma, head and neck, liver or kidney cancer. Each CDR3 is given with its conserved first and last residue. Fields, in order: D gene, V gene, J gene, clone size, CDR3 protein, CDR3 DNA. A D gene is named only where the DNA matches it firmly. Part of the rows lack a size; the others show once, few, many or a class for expanded clones.

-	TRBV30	TRBJ1-1	-	CAWSKQENTEAFF	TGTGCCTGGAGTAAACAAGAGAACACTGAAGCTTTCTTT
-	TRBV6-5	TRBJ1-1	-	CASSYRPGAEAFF	TGTGCCAGCAGTTACAGGCCCGGCGCTGAAGCTTTCTTT
-	TRBV30	TRBJ1-2	-	CAWSSAGIDYGYTF	TGTGCCTGGAGCTCAGCCGGTATAGACTATGGCTACACCTTC
-	TRBV18	TRBJ2-1	-	CASSPSGDYNEQFF	TGTGCCAGCTCACCAAGCGGAGATTACAATGAGCAGTTCTTC
-	TRBV6-5	TRBJ1-1	-	CASSYSQANTEAFF	TGTGCCAGCAGTTACTCCCAGGCGAACACTGAAGCTTTCTTT
TRBD2	TRBV28	TRBJ2-2	-	CASSLGGREHGELFF	TGTGCCAGCAGTTTGGGAGGGCGGGAGCACGGGGAGCTGTTTTTT
-	TRBV15	TRBJ2-1	-	CATSSIQGSSYNEQFF	TGTGCCACCAGCAGCATACAGGGCAGCTCCTACAATGAGCAGTTCTTC
TRBD1	TRBV19	TRBJ2-1	-	CASSIQTGGYNEQFF	TGTGCCAGTAGTATACAGACAGGGGGATACAATGAGCAGTTCTTC
-	TRBV28	TRBJ1-2	-	CASNSPASGAYGYTF	TGTGCCAGCAACTCACCGGCCTCAGGTGCCTATGGCTACACCTTC
-	TRBV7-9	TRBJ1-3	-	CASSWDLGSGNTIYF	TGTGCCAGCAGTTGGGACCTCGGCTCTGGAAACACCATATATTTT
-	TRBV11-3	TRBJ2-7	-	CASSLDFSSEQYF	TGTGCCAGCAGCTTGGATTTTTCCTCCGAGCAGTACTTC
TRBD1	TRBV30	TRBJ2-7	-	CAWDRGQSNEQYF	TGTGCCTGGGACAGGGGGCAGTCGAACGAGCAGTACTTC
-	TRBV2	TRBJ2-1	-	CASSLGWSSYNEQFF	TGTGCCAGCAGTTTGGGTTGGAGCTCCTACAATGAGCAGTTCTTC
TRBD2	TRBV7-2	TRBJ2-2	once	CASSPGLAGGDGELFF	TGTGCCAGCAGCCCGGGACTAGCGGGAGGGGACGGGGAGCTGTTTTTT
TRBD1	TRBV5-6	TRBJ2-1	-	CASSLGQGLYNEQFF	TGTGCCAGCAGCTTGGGACAGGGGTTGTACAATGAGCAGTTCTTC
-	TRBV5-1	TRBJ2-7	-	CASSLFDPLSEQYF	TGCGCCAGCAGCTTGTTTGATCCTCTCTCCGAGCAGTACTTC
-	TRBV6-1	TRBJ2-7	-	CASSEYPPGLSSYEQYF	TGTGCCAGCAGTGAATATCCTCCAGGGTTATCGTCCTACGAGCAGTACTTC
TRBD1	TRBV7-6	TRBJ1-1	-	CASSLEGAVTEAFF	TGTGCCAGCAGCTTAGAGGGGGCAGTCACTGAAGCTTTCTTT
TRBD1	TRBV6-5	TRBJ2-1	-	CASSRRQGSYNEQFF	TGTGCCAGCAGCCGGCGACAGGGATCCTACAATGAGCAGTTCTTC
-	TRBV16	TRBJ1-4	-	CASSQLQGTEKLFF	TGTGCCAGCAGCCAATTGCAGGGTACTGAAAAACTGTTTTTT
-	TRBV5-8	TRBJ1-1	-	CASSLWAKNTEAFF	TGTGCCAGCAGCTTGTGGGCGAAGAACACTGAAGCTTTCTTT
-	TRBV7-9	TRBJ2-5	-	CASSSPPGEETQYF	TGTGCCAGCAGCTCCCCTCCGGGGGAAGAGACCCAGTACTTC
-	TRBV6-1	TRBJ2-7	-	CASTEPGRRPYEQYF	TGTGCCAGCACCGAACCGGGGAGACGGCCCTACGAGCAGTACTTC
-	TRBV6-5	TRBJ2-5	-	CASSYSRQGIETQYF	TGTGCCAGCAGTTACTCGCGGCAGGGGATAGAGACCCAGTACTTC
TRBD1	TRBV4-2	TRBJ2-5	few	CASSQERAGGAQETQYF	TGTGCCAGCAGCCAAGAAAGGGCAGGGGGCGCTCAAGAGACCCAGTACTTC
TRBD2	TRBV6-1	TRBJ2-7	-	CASSASRGNYEQYF	TGTGCCAGCAGTGCATCGCGGGGGAACTACGAGCAGTACTTC
-	TRBV4-1	TRBJ2-1	-	CASSQEGAIGNEQFF	TGCGCCAGCAGCCAAGAAGGAGCTATCGGCAATGAGCAGTTCTTC
-	TRBV5-4	TRBJ2-5	-	CASRAGAKETQYF	TGTGCCAGCAGAGCCGGGGCCAAAGAGACCCAGTACTTC
-	TRBV19	TRBJ1-4	-	CASSPEQMNEKLFF	TGTGCCAGTAGTCCGGAACAGATGAATGAAAAACTGTTTTTT
TRBD1	TRBV7-8	TRBJ2-2	-	CASSFAQGADGELFF	TGTGCCAGCAGCTTCGCACAGGGGGCTGACGGGGAGCTGTTTTTT
-	TRBV19	TRBJ1-1	few	CASSTRHLPSTEAFF	TGTGCCAGTAGTACCCGACATCTCCCTAGCACTGAAGCTTTCTTT
-	TRBV19	TRBJ1-5	-	CASSIQDNQPQHF	TGTGCCAGTAGTATACAAGACAATCAGCCCCAGCATTTT
TRBD1	TRBV6-1	TRBJ1-2	-	CASSEDREDYGYTF	TGTGCCAGCAGTGAGGACAGGGAGGACTATGGCTACACCTTC
TRBD1	TRBV10-2	TRBJ2-5	-	CASSVGTGAPQETQYF	TGCGCCAGCAGTGTGGGTACAGGGGCCCCGCAAGAGACCCAGTACTTC
-	TRBV7-2	TRBJ2-7	once	CASSFTGRGSYEQYF	TGTGCCAGCAGCTTTACAGGGAGGGGTTCCTACGAGCAGTACTTC
TRBD1	TRBV5-4	TRBJ2-2	-	CASSTGGHTGELFF	TGTGCCAGCAGCACAGGGGGCCACACCGGGGAGCTGTTTTTT
-	TRBV10-1	TRBJ2-3	once	CASSDPADTGTDTQYF	TGCGCCAGCAGTGACCCGGCGGACACAGGCACAGATACGCAGTATTTT
TRBD1	TRBV7-2	TRBJ1-2	-	CASSLMDRVDGYTF	TGTGCCAGCAGCTTAATGGACAGGGTGGATGGCTACACCTTC
-	TRBV6-5	TRBJ1-4	-	CASRRGRNEKLFF	TGTGCCAGCAGGAGGGGCCGGAATGAAAAACTGTTTTTT
-	TRBV30	TRBJ1-1	-	CAWSAAEDTEAFF	TGTGCCTGGAGTGCCGCCGAGGACACTGAAGCTTTCTTT
-	TRBV21-1	TRBJ2-4	-	CASSKRAREGGSKNIQYF	TGTGCCAGCAGCAAAAGGGCCAGGGAAGGGGGGTCCAAAAACATTCAGTACTTC
-	TRBV11-2	TRBJ1-6	-	CASSLRVDYNSPLHF	TGTGCCAGCAGCTTACGGGTAGACTATAATTCACCCCTCCACTTT
-	TRBV18	TRBJ2-1	-	CASSNKGRGAYNEQFF	TGTGCCAGCTCTAATAAGGGCAGGGGCGCCTACAATGAGCAGTTCTTC